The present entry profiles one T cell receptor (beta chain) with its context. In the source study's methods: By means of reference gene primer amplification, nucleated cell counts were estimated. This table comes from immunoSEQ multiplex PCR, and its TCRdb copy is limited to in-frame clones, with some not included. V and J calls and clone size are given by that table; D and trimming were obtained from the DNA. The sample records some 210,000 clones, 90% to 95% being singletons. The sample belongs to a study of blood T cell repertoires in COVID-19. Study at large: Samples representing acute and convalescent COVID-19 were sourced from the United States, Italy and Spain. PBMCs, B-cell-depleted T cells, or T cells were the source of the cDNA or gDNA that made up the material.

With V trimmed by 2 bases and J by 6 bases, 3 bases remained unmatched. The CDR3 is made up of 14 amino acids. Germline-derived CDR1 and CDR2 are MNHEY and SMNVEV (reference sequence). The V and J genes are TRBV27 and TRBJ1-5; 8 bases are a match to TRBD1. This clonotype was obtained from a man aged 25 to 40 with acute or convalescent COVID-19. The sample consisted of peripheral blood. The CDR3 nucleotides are TGTGCCAGCAGTTTACAGGGGGCAGGTCAGCCCCAGCATTTT. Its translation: CASSLQGAGQPQHF.